This entry describes one TCR beta chain. The antigen remains unidentified. An end of the junction differs from the germline gene, which may be a read error. These data originate in a study of cytomegalovirus exposure and HLA in healthy donors. Study context: For the roughly 400 genotyped donors, roughly 80% fell within the Caucasian-associated ancestry cluster. General study findings and limits: Several top significant clusters appeared, in a later analysis, to be linked to common viral pathogens.

PCR employed 60 Vbeta and 13 Jbeta primers. The repertoire was sequenced with immunoSEQ multiplex PCR; TCRdb's copy has only in-frame clones and lacks some. The table has roughly 150,000 clones, roughly 80% seen once. Germline lookup yields CDR1 SGHTA and CDR2 FQGTGA. This CDR3 spans 15 amino acids. Sample: PBMCs. This sequence was found in a male donor in good health and CMV-seronegative. The rearrangement uses TRBV7-3 and TRBJ2-7; 8 nucleotides match TRBD1. CDR3 DNA: TGTGCCAGCAGCTTCAACGGACAGGGCTCCCACGAGCAGTACTTC. It codes for CASSFNGQGSHEQYF.